One and the same sample provided the 29 T cell receptor beta chains below, sequenced in a study of blood T cells in healthy people across ages. Through a sample-barcoded 5' primer and a J-beta primer mix, a second PCR was run for roughly 6 to 12 cycles. TCRdb processed the 5' RACE reads anew with MiXCR; each CDR3 protein has one entry. The sample lists over 1.5 million distinct CDR3 sequences, about 50% occurring once. Material: blood. The receptors originated from a woman in her thirties or forties in good health.

This sequence joins TRBV4-3 and TRBJ2-7; TRBD2 matches 14 bases. Germline loops: CDR1 LGHNA, CDR2 YSLEER. The CDR3 spans 14 residues. V lost 4 bases and J lost 10; bases outside the gene matches: 6. The CDR3 protein is CASSPGLAGGPQYF. CDR3 nucleotides: TGCGCCAGCAGCCCTGGACTAGCGGGGGGCCCTCAGTACTTC.

The chain employs TRBV9 and TRBJ1-2; 12 positions agree with TRBD1. The CDR3 covers 15 residues. Trimming took 3 bases from V and 4 from J; bases not matched to a gene: 4. Per germline, CDR1 SGDLS and CDR2 YYNGEE. In DNA, the CDR3 is TGTGCCAGCAGCGGCGGGACAGGGGGCGGCTATGGCTACACCTTC. Residues: CASSGGTGGGYGYTF.

This clonotype has only a few counts. The chain couples TRBV29-1 to TRBJ1-2; D not certain. The CDR3 consists of 10 residues. The germline gives CDR1 SQVTM, CDR2 ANQGSEA. The germline V and J ends were trimmed by 7 bases and 12 bases, with 15 bases remaining between them. The CDR3 coding sequence is TGCAGCGCCTTACTTGGGGAGAACACCTTC. This encodes CSALLGENTF.

This chain joins TRBV21-1 and TRBJ1-2; the listed D gene, TRBD1, was not tested against the DNA. TRBV21-1 is labeled a pseudogene. The CDR3 extends over 18 amino acids. The CDR3 is CASSKIEDRGPGVYGYTF. CDR3 in DNA: TGTGCCAGCAGCAAAATAGAGGACAGGGGTCCGGGAGTCTATGGCTACACCTTC.

This clonotype was counted a few times. The chain recombines TRBV12-3 or TRBV12-4 with TRBJ2-1, with TRBD2 identical over 7 bases. The V segment lost 5 bases and the J segment 10 bases; nucleotides outside the gene matches: 11. The CDR3 length is 14 residues. The CDR3 coding sequence is TGTGCCAGCAGTCCTCGGGACTACCGGGGGGAGCAGTTCTTC. Translated, it gives CASSPRDYRGEQFF.

This rearrangement joins TRBV11-2 to TRBJ2-6; the D gene is possibly TRBD1 (5 bases). CDR1 SGHAT and CDR2 FQNNGV come from the germline V gene. Trimming removed 5 bases at V and 1 base at J, with 18 bases between. CDR3 length: 18 amino acids. CDR3 coding DNA: TGTGCCAGCAGCCCTGCCGGACATCTGCCATCTGGGGCCAACGTCCTGACTTTC. Translated, it gives CASSPAGHLPSGANVLTF.

The chain carries TRBV4-2 and TRBJ2-1, with D uncertain. Trimming cost V 0 bases and J 8 bases, with 8 bases left between them. CDR3 length: 13 amino acids. In germline, CDR1 is LGHNA, CDR2 YNFKEQ. CDR3 coding DNA: TGTGCCAGCAGCCAAGAACCCTTTGATGAGCAGTTCTTC. Its protein is CASSQEPFDEQFF.

The chain carries TRBV13 and TRBJ2-3; 9 bases align to TRBD2. V lost 2 bases to trimming and J lost 2 bases; unmatched junction nucleotides: 8. The germline V gene has CDR1 PRHDT and CDR2 FYEKMQ (reference sequence). This CDR3 comprises 17 residues. The CDR3 DNA reads TGTGCCAGCAGCTTATTTAGCGGGGGCCGTTTCACAGATACGCAGTATTTT. The encoded protein is CASSLFSGGRFTDTQYF.

The chain uses TRBV29-1 and TRBJ2-1; unclear D gene. The germline V gene has CDR1 SQVTM and CDR2 ANQGSEA. The V and J ends lost 7 bases and 13 bases respectively, with 20 bases between them. This CDR3 region has 12 residues. This CDR3 is CSELHSGETQFF. In DNA form, the CDR3 reads TGCAGCGAGCTCCACAGTGGAGAGACCCAGTTCTTC.

In its sample, this clonotype was seen a few times. The chain's CDR3 is CASSQADRGLEQYF. CDR3 sequence (DNA): TGCGCCAGCAGCCAAGCGGACAGGGGGCTCGAGCAGTACTTC. V is TRBV4-1 and J is TRBJ2-7; TRBD1 aligns across 11 bases. This CDR3 contains 14 residues. Trimming at V came to 1 base and at J to 6 bases, leaving 2 bases not matched to a gene. Germline V gene lookup returns CDR1 MGHRA and CDR2 YSYEKL.

The chain is built from TRBV20-1 and TRBJ1-2, with 7 positions matching TRBD1. Per germline, CDR1 DFQATT and CDR2 SNEGSKA (reference sequence). The length of the CDR3 is 15 residues. Trimming removed 2 bases from V and 2 bases from J; junction bases left unmatched: 8. The CDR3 coding sequence is TGCAGTGCTAGACCATCGGGACAGAAGAACTATGGCTACACCTTC. This sequence encodes CSARPSGQKNYGYTF.

The chain couples TRBV13 to TRBJ2-1; D may be TRBD1 (5 bases). The germline V and J ends were trimmed by 5 bases and 7 bases, with 15 bases remaining between them. CDR1 and CDR2 from the germline V gene are PRHDT and FYEKMQ (reference sequence). The CDR3 has 14 residues. The CDR3 nucleotides are TGTGCCAGCAGCACCCAGGGCGCTAATAATGAGCAGTTCTTC. Amino acid sequence: CASSTQGANNEQFF.

The chain joins TRBV7-2 to TRBJ2-3, with 7 positions matching TRBD2. This CDR3 spans 16 amino acids. Per the germline V gene, CDR1 is SGHTA and CDR2 is FQGNSA. V gave up 5 bases and J gave up 0 bases; unmatched junction bases: 8. The CDR3 protein is CASSPKRLASTDTQYF. DNA for the CDR3: TGTGCCAGCAGCCCTAAGAGACTAGCTAGCACAGATACGCAGTATTTT.

The count of this clonotype is one. The chain employs TRBV20-1 and TRBJ1-2, with 9 bases lining up with TRBD1. J was trimmed by 10 bases and V by 5 bases; bases with no gene match: 11. CDR3 length equals 13 residues. Germline-derived CDR1 and CDR2 are DFQATT and SNEGSKA (reference sequence). CDR3 sequence reads: CSAQWGTGSTYTF. The CDR3 DNA reads as TGCAGTGCTCAATGGGGGACAGGGAGCACCTACACCTTC.

J is TRBJ1-1 and V is TRBV6-5; D ambiguous. The V end lost 0 bases, the J end lost 2 bases, and 7 bases lay between the germline ends. This CDR3 has 14 amino acids. The germline gives CDR1 MNHEY, CDR2 SVGAGI. CDR3 amino acids: CASSYSRTNTEAFF. DNA of the CDR3: TGTGCCAGCAGTTACTCCAGGACCAACACTGAAGCTTTCTTT.

This rearrangement joins TRBV7-9 to TRBJ1-1; tentatively, D is TRBD1 (6 bases). Germline loops: CDR1 SEHNR, CDR2 FQNEAQ (reference sequence). The CDR3 loop spans 16 amino acids. The V and J ends lost 1 base and 1 base respectively, with 13 bases between them. CDR3 nucleotides: TGTGCCAGCAGCTTAGACCGGACAGCACCGAACACTGAAGCTTTCTTT. It is translated as CASSLDRTAPNTEAFF. The whole variable domain, filled in from reference TRBV7-9 and TRBJ1-1, reads DTGVSQNPRHKITKRGQNVTFRCDPISEHNRLYWYRQTLGQGPEFLTYFQNEAQLEKSRLLSDRFSAERPKGSFSTLEIQRTEQGDSAMYLCASSLDRTAPNTEAFFGQGTRLTVV.

The CDR3: CASSHGSEETQYF. DNA for the CDR3: TGTGCCAGCAGCCACGGGTCAGAAGAGACCCAGTACTTC. The chain employs TRBV7-3 and TRBJ2-5; D not resolved. V was trimmed by 5 bases and J by 3 bases, leaving 10 bases between them. The CDR3 sequence is 13 residues long. Germline V gene data show CDR1 as SGHTA and CDR2 as FQGTGA. Looking up the rest from reference TRBV7-3 and TRBJ2-5 gives the full variable domain: GAGVSQTPSNKVTEKGKYVELRCDPISGHTALYWYRQSLGQGPEFLIYFQGTGAADDSGLPNDRFFAVRPEGSVSTLKIQRTERGDSAVYLCASSHGSEETQYFGPGTRLLVL.

This chain connects TRBV6-5 to TRBJ2-5, with 7 bases lining up with TRBD2. The J segment lost 0 bases and the V segment lost 6 bases, leaving 10 bases of the junction unmatched. Germline V gene sequence: CDR1 MNHEY, CDR2 SVGAGI. This CDR3 comprises 16 residues. The chain's CDR3 is CASRGFGGEYQETQYF. Here the CDR3 DNA reads TGTGCCAGCAGAGGCTTTGGGGGGGAGTACCAAGAGACCCAGTACTTC.

The genes are TRBV5-1 and TRBJ2-4; TRBD2 agrees at 9 bases. V lost 3 bases and J lost 6; bases outside the gene matches: 10. The CDR3 is made up of 16 amino acids. CDR1 SGHRS and CDR2 YFSETQ come from the germline V gene. This CDR3 reads CASSWDSGGRGNIQYF. DNA for the CDR3: TGCGCCAGCAGCTGGGATAGCGGGGGCCGGGGAAACATTCAGTACTTC.

The CDR3 here is CASSSNSGFGETQYF. CDR3 DNA: TGTGCCAGCAGCTCCAACTCAGGGTTCGGAGAGACCCAGTACTTC. The chain recombines TRBV7-2 with TRBJ2-5; TRBD1 might be the D (5 bases). V was cut by 4 bases and J by 4 bases, with 16 bases left in between. Germline loops: CDR1 SGHTA, CDR2 FQGNSA. The CDR3 covers 15 residues.

V gene TRBV12-3 or TRBV12-4 combines with J gene TRBJ2-5, with 7 bases identical to TRBD2. This CDR3 region has 14 residues. The V and J ends lost 5 bases and 1 base, in that order; junction bases with no gene match: 4. The CDR3 nucleotides are TGTGCCAGCAGTCCTAGCGGTATCCAAGAGACCCAGTACTTC. Residues: CASSPSGIQETQYF.

The genes are TRBV10-2 and TRBJ1-2, with D perhaps TRBD1 (5 bases). The CDR3 consists of 14 residues. The V end lost 4 bases, the J end lost 7 bases, and 16 bases lay between the germline ends. The germline V gene encodes CDR1 WSHSY and CDR2 SAAADI. This CDR3 reads CASSGNRKFGGYTF. The CDR3 nucleotides read TGCGCCAGCAGTGGAAACAGGAAGTTCGGTGGCTACACCTTC.

V usage is TRBV28 and J usage is TRBJ2-7, with D possibly matching TRBD1 (6 bases). Germline V lookup: CDR1 MDHEN, CDR2 SYDVKM. CDR3 length: 16 residues. Deletions cut 2 bases from V and 1 base from J, with 15 bases between. CDR3 in DNA: TGTGCCAGCAGTTTAATAGGACAGAAAGGTTCCTACGAGCAGTACTTC. Encoded protein: CASSLIGQKGSYEQYF.

This clonotype appeared a few times. The rearrangement joins TRBV15 to TRBJ1-2; D is possibly TRBD1 (5 bases). The CDR3 runs to 14 residues. Germline V CDR1 and CDR2: LNHNV, YYDKDF (reference sequence). The germline V and J ends were trimmed by 3 bases and 2 bases, with 10 bases remaining between them. This chain's CDR3 is CATSSRERNYGYTF. CDR3 sequence (DNA): TGTGCCACCAGCAGCAGGGAAAGAAACTATGGCTACACCTTC.

The V gene is TRBV28, the J gene TRBJ1-2; 7 bases are a match to TRBD1. V was clipped by 6 bases and J by 8 bases; unmatched bases: 18. Germline V gene data show CDR1 as MDHEN and CDR2 as SYDVKM. This CDR3 has 16 residues. DNA for the CDR3: TGTGCCAGCAGCAATTCAAGACAGGGACGTCGGATCGGCTACACCTTC. Protein sequence: CASSNSRQGRRIGYTF.

This clonotype was seen only a few times. The chain is built from TRBV14 and TRBJ2-4, with 7 bases aligning to TRBD1. The end of the DNA is better explained by TRBJ2-7, so the J call may be wrong. This CDR3 region has 16 residues. Germline CDR1 and CDR2: SGHDN and FVKESK. The CDR3 coding sequence is TGTGCCAGCAGCCCACCTGGACAGGTCTTATGGGACGAGCAGTACTTC. Amino acid sequence: CASSPPGQVLWDEQYF.

The chain combines TRBV4-2 with TRBJ1-4; D perhaps matches TRBD1 (5 bases). Germline values: CDR1 LGHNA, CDR2 YNFKEQ. This CDR3 has 19 amino acids. V was pared by 4 bases and J by 1 base, with 22 bases between. CDR3 protein: CASSPPRGGVRGTNEKLFF. The CDR3 DNA follows: TGTGCCAGCAGCCCACCCCGGGGAGGGGTTCGAGGAACTAATGAAAAACTGTTTTTT.

This clonotype appeared once. A junction end diverges from the germline sequence, so it may reflect a read error. V gene TRBV25-1 combines with J gene TRBJ2-5, with D unresolved. The CDR3 has 14 amino acids. Germline lookup yields CDR1 MGHDK and CDR2 SYGVNS. CDR3 nucleotide sequence: TGTACCAGCAGTGATTCTGGGAAGTGGGAGACCCAGTACTTC. Protein: CTSSDSGKWETQYF.

This clonotype has just a few counts. V and J are TRBV12-3 or TRBV12-4 and TRBJ2-7, with unresolved D. The CDR3 extends over 14 amino acids. V was cut by 8 bases and J by 3 bases, with 17 bases left in between. The CDR3 loop is CASGISLGFYEQYF. The CDR3 DNA sequence: TGTGCCAGCGGAATCAGTCTCGGGTTCTACGAGCAGTACTTC.